This T cell receptor beta chain was observed in a study of CD8+ T cells in alopecia areata. Study summary: Percent of scalp involved defined treated patients' severity scores. The study's findings and limits: Persistence during tofacitinib was seen for many expanded lesional clones in scalp and blood. In scalp, tofacitinib significantly decreased clonality and expanded CD8+ clones among the top 100.

As concerns this clone: No antigen is known for it.

As for treatment: oral pan-JAK inhibitor, 5-10 mg twice daily. From PBMCs, CD4+ and CD8+ T cells were sorted. Following extraction, RNA underwent reverse transcription to cDNA, which served as the sequencing template. Produced via immunoSEQ multiplex PCR; TCRdb's table is partial and in-frame only. The data hold about 200,000 clones, with under 40% observed a single time. The V gene's germline CDR1 is SGHVS and CDR2 FNYEAQ. V was pared by 10 bases and J by 5 bases, with 24 bases between. This CDR3 comprises 17 residues. The V and J genes are TRBV7-6 and TRBJ1-6; unclear D gene. Sequencing was performed on CD4+ T cells sorted from blood, taken at roughly week 30, from a patient treated with tofacitinib. This receptor was identified in a human donor with alopecia areata. The CDR3 protein is CATSKEVAGADNSPLHF. CDR3 in DNA: TGTGCCACCTCAAAAGAAGTGGCAGGCGCGGATAATTCACCCCTCCACTTT. Full variable domain (remainder filled in from reference TRBV7-6 and TRBJ1-6): GAGVSQSPRYKVTKRGQDVALRCDPISGHVSLYWYRQALGQGPEFLTYFNYEAQQDKSGLPNDRFSAERPEGSISTLTIQRTEQRDSAMYRCATSKEVAGADNSPLHFGNGTRLTVT.